The 14 T cell receptor beta chains given below trace back to one sample, sequenced in a study of blood T cell repertoires in COVID-19. TCRdb keeps only in-frame clones here, not all; method: immunoSEQ multiplex PCR. The sample contains about 180,000 clones, roughly nine tenths of which appear only once. Sequenced: peripheral blood. The receptors originated from a man aged 65-85 years with active or convalescent COVID-19.

This clone was seen once. CDR3 sequence reads: CASSLEQGRTGELFF. CDR3 coding DNA: TGTGCCAGCAGCTTAGAACAGGGCAGAACCGGGGAGCTGTTTTTT. This rearrangement joins TRBV7-6 to TRBJ2-2; D may be TRBD1 (6 bases). V was pared by 1 base and J by 5 bases, with 11 bases between. This CDR3 is built from 15 residues. The V gene's germline CDR1 is SGHVS and CDR2 FNYEAQ.

The chain uses TRBV19 and TRBJ2-2; no firm D call. The V end lost 3 bases, the J end lost 0 bases, and 5 bases lay between the germline ends. The CDR3 is 14 residues long. Germline CDR1 and CDR2: LNHDA and SQIVND (reference sequence). In DNA, the CDR3 is TGTGCCAGTAGTATGGGCCCGAACACCGGGGAGCTGTTTTTT. Its translation: CASSMGPNTGELFF.

This clone was detected only once. The chain couples TRBV5-1 to TRBJ1-6; tentative D call: TRBD1 (6 bases). Germline V lookup: CDR1 SGHRS, CDR2 YFSETQ. With 0 bases removed from V and 3 bases from J, the gap between germline ends came to 10 bases. The CDR3 has 16 amino acids. The CDR3 coding sequence is TGCGCCAGCAGCTTGGACAGGGCCAGCTATAATTCACCCCTCCACTTT. Translated, it gives CASSLDRASYNSPLHF.

The chain employs TRBV27 and TRBJ2-7; 14 bases are shared with TRBD2. CDR1 is MNHEY and CDR2 is SMNVEV in the germline V gene (reference sequence). CDR3 length: 17 residues. V shed 2 bases, J shed 2 bases, and the junction held 5 bases outside the gene matches. CDR3 coding DNA: TGTGCCAGCAGTTTAAGGGGGACTAGCGGGAGCACCTACGAGCAGTACTTC. It codes for CASSLRGTSGSTYEQYF.

V usage is TRBV30 and J usage is TRBJ1-1; TRBD1 aligns across 7 bases. The CDR3 contains 13 residues. Germline V CDR1 and CDR2: GTSNPN, SVGIG (reference sequence). The trim removed 5 bases at V and 4 bases at J, leaving 7 bases unmatched. The CDR3 DNA follows: TGTGCCTGGGGGACAGACGTGGGCACTGAAGCTTTCTTT. It is translated as CAWGTDVGTEAFF.

The V gene is TRBV6-2 or TRBV6-3, the J gene TRBJ1-1; 7 bases fit TRBD1. Germline V gene data show CDR1 as MNHEY and CDR2 as SVGEGT. The CDR3 extends over 16 amino acids. With V trimmed by 4 bases and J by 5 bases, 13 bases remained unmatched. The CDR3 DNA is TGTGCCAGCAGTTTTTTGGCTAACAGGGGAGAAACTGAAGCTTTCTTT. Amino acid sequence: CASSFLANRGETEAFF.

This chain joins TRBV18 and TRBJ2-1; a weak D match, TRBD1 (6 bases). Trimming took 1 base from V and 6 from J, leaving 22 bases between them. CDR1 and CDR2 from the germline V gene are KGHSH and LQKENI. The CDR3 has 18 residues. The CDR3 coding sequence is TGTGCCAGCTCACCACGGGGGCAGAACCCGCTAGTAGTCAATGAGCAGTTCTTC. Translating gives CASSPRGQNPLVVNEQFF.

The chain combines TRBV4-3 with TRBJ1-5; 8 bases line up with TRBD1. This CDR3 has 16 residues. The trim removed 0 bases at V and 2 bases at J, leaving 3 bases unmatched. Germline CDR1 is LGHNA and CDR2 is YSLEER. CDR3: CASSQDQGAGNQPQHF. CDR3 coding DNA: TGCGCCAGCAGCCAAGACCAGGGGGCTGGCAATCAGCCCCAGCATTTT.

This clone showed up just a few times. The chain combines TRBV19 with TRBJ2-1; D gene uncertain. The CDR3 has 13 residues. Germline CDR1 is LNHDA and CDR2 is SQIVND (reference sequence). The V end lost 1 base, the J end lost 9 bases, and 10 bases lay between the germline ends. The CDR3 here is CASSIVAGTEQFF. Here the CDR3 DNA reads TGTGCCAGTAGTATAGTCGCAGGCACTGAGCAGTTCTTC.

The J gene is TRBJ1-6, the V gene TRBV5-4; D call uncertain. The CDR3 loop spans 16 amino acids. Germline assignment: CDR1 SGHNT and CDR2 YYREEE (reference sequence). The ends were cut back, 4 bases at V and 2 bases at J, with 13 bases in the middle. This CDR3 reads CASSSQQAPYNSPLHF. CDR3 bases: TGTGCCAGCAGCAGTCAGCAGGCGCCCTATAATTCACCCCTCCACTTT.

The V call is TRBV19, the J call TRBJ1-1; tentative D call: TRBD1 (6 bases). This CDR3 spans 16 amino acids. The V gene's germline CDR1 is LNHDA and CDR2 SQIVND (reference sequence). V shed 5 bases and J shed 1 base, with 17 bases lying between them. CDR3 sequence: CASSPRGREKNTEAFF. The CDR3 bases are TGTGCCAGTAGTCCAAGGGGGAGGGAGAAGAACACTGAAGCTTTCTTT.

The genes are TRBV27 and TRBJ1-6, with no clear D. The germline gives CDR1 MNHEY, CDR2 SMNVEV (reference sequence). The CDR3 spans 15 residues. Trimming shortened V by 3 bases and J by 7 bases, and 13 bases separated the two germline ends. DNA for the CDR3: TGTGCCAGCAGTTTCGGGAGTCAGCTGAATTCACCCCTCCACTTT. Its translation is CASSFGSQLNSPLHF.

The chain has TRBV18 and TRBJ2-3; the match to TRBD2 covers 8 bases. The CDR3 is 16 amino acids. The germline CDR1 and CDR2 sequences are KGHSH and LQKENI. The V segment lost 2 bases and the J segment 4 bases; nucleotides outside the gene matches: 8. The CDR3 here is CASSPASGSIADTQYF. The CDR3 bases are TGTGCCAGCTCACCAGCGAGCGGGAGTATCGCAGATACGCAGTATTTT.

This chain joins TRBV15 and TRBJ1-1; perhaps TRBD1 as D (6 bases). Trimming took off 6 bases at V and 4 bases at J, with 15 bases between the two ends. The germline gives CDR1 LNHNV, CDR2 YYDKDF (reference sequence). The CDR3 extends over 14 amino acids. CDR3 sequence reads: CATRQRGRGTEAFF. CDR3 sequence (DNA): TGTGCCACCAGGCAGAGGGGGAGGGGCACTGAAGCTTTCTTT.